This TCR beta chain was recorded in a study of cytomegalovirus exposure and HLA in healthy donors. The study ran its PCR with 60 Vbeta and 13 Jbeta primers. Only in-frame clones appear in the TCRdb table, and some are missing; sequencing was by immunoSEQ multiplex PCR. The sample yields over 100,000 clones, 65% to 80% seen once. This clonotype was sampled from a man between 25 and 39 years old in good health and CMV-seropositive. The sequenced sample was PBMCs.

The CDR3 region has the DNA TGTGCCAGCAGTTACTCGTACAGGGGCCCTAATCAGCCCCAGCATTTT. Translated, it gives CASSYSYRGPNQPQHF. The chain links TRBV6-5 to TRBJ1-5, with 7 bases lining up with TRBD1. The V and J ends lost 0 bases and 4 bases, in that order; junction bases with no gene match: 6. The CDR3 loop spans 16 amino acids. Germline values: CDR1 MNHEY, CDR2 SVGAGI.